This T cell receptor (beta chain) was observed in a study of blood T cell repertoires in COVID-19. CDR1 is ENHRY and CDR2 is SYGVKD in the germline V gene. The CDR3 spans 16 residues. After removal of 6 bases from V and 8 bases from J, the junction contained 15 bases not matched to a gene. Original data processing: Estimation of nucleated cell counts relied on the amplification of reference gene primers. Profiled with immunoSEQ multiplex PCR; TCRdb holds only in-frame clones, not every one. V, J and clone size were drawn from that table, and D and trimming were deduced from the DNA. The data hold 55,000 to 90,000 clones, with approximately 80% observed a single time.

The sequence derives from a woman aged 70 to 79 with acute or convalescent COVID-19. Sample: peripheral blood. This chain connects TRBV10-3 to TRBJ2-1, with 8 bases matching TRBD1. CDR3 sequence (DNA): TGTGCCATCAGACAGAAGGCAGGGGGCGCAGGCGATGAGCAGTTCTTC. Protein: CAIRQKAGGAGDEQFF.